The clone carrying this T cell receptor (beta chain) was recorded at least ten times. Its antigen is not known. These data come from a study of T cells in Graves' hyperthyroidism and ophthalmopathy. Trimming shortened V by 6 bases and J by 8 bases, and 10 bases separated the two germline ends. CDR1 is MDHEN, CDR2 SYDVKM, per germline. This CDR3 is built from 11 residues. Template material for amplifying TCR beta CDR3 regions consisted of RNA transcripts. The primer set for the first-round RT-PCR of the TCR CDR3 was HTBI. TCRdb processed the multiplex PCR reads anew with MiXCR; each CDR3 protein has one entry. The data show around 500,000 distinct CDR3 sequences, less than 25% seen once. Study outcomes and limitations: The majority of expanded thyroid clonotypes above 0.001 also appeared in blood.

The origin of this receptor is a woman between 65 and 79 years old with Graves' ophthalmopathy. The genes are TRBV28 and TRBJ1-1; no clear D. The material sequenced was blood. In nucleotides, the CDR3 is TGTGCCAGCAGCCTACCCTCGGAAGCTTTCTTT. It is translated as CASSLPSEAFF.